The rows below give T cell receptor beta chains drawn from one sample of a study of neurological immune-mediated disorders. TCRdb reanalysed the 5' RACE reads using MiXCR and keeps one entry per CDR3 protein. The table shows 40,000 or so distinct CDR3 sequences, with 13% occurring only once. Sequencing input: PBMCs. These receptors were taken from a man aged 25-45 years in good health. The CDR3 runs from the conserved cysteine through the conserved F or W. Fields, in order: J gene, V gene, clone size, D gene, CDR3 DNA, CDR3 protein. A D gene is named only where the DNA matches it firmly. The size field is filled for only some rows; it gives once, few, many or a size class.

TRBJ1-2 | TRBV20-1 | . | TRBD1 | TGCAGTGCTAGACCCAGACAGGGGGCTAGTGGCTACACCTTC | CSARPRQGASGYTF
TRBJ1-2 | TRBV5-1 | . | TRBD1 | TGCGCCAGCAGCCCAGGACAGGGTTCCTATGGCTACACCTTC | CASSPGQGSYGYTF
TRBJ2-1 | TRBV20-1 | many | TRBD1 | TGCAGTGCTAAGGGACAGGGTACGAATGAGCAGTTCTTC | CSAKGQGTNEQFF
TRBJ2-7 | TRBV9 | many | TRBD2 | TGTGCCAGCAGCGTAGGTGGTAGCGGGCTTAACGAGCAGTACTTC | CASSVGGSGLNEQYF
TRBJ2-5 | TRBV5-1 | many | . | TGCGCCAGCAGCCTCACACCCGCGGGGCCGCTGGGGACCCAGTACTTC | CASSLTPAGPLGTQYF
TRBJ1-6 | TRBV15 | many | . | TGTGCCACCAGCAGAGATAATGCCTCCCCAAGAAATGGCCTCCACTTT | CATSRDNASPRNGLHF
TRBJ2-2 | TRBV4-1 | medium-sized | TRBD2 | TGCGCCAGCAGCCAAGTCCCACCCGCGGGGGGCACCGGGGAGCTGTTTTTT | CASSQVPPAGGTGELFF
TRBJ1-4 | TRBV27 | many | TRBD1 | TGTGCCAGCAGGAAAAAGACAGGGAGGGATGAAAAACTGTTTTTT | CASRKKTGRDEKLFF
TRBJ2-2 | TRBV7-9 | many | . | TGTGCCAGCAGCCCCTTAGGCGGGCGGCAGAACACCGGGGAGCTGTTTTTT | CASSPLGGRQNTGELFF
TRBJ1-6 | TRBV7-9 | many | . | TGTGCCAGCAGCACCCAACCCAATTCACCCCTCCACTTT | CASSTQPNSPLHF
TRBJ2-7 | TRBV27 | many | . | TGTGCCAGCAGTTTATCTGGGCCCTACGAGCAGTACTTC | CASSLSGPYEQYF
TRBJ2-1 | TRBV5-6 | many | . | TGTGCCAGCAGCTCTTTAGTGGGAGGCCAGTGGAATGAGCAGTTCTTC | CASSSLVGGQWNEQFF
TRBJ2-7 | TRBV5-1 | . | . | TGCGCCAGCAGCTTTAACATACCTACTGAGCAGTACTTC | CASSFNIPTEQYF
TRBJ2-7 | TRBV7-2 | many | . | TGTGCCAGCAGCTTAGTCGCAGGAAGCTCCTACGAGCAGTACTTC | CASSLVAGSSYEQYF
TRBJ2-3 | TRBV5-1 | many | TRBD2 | TGCGCCAGCAGCATCCCCCTGACTAGCGGGAAGGCAGATACGCAGTATTTT | CASSIPLTSGKADTQYF
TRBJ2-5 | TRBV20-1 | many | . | TGCAGTGCTAGAGCGGGGGTGGAAGAGACCCAGTACTTC | CSARAGVEETQYF
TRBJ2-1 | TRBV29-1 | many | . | TGCAGCGTTGTTGGTGACTCCCCTACCAATGAGCAGTTCTTC | CSVVGDSPTNEQFF
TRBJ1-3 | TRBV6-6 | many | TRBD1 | TGTGCCAGCAGCCGGGACAGGGGGTTTGGAAACACCATATATTTT | CASSRDRGFGNTIYF
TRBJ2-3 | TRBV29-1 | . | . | TGCAGCGTTGAAGGGGGAACGGGCACAGATACGCAGTATTTT | CSVEGGTGTDTQYF
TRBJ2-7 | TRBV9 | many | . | TGTGCCAGCAGCTCCGGCCCCTTAGCGATGGAGCAGTACTTC | CASSSGPLAMEQYF
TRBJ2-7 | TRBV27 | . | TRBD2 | TGTGCCAGCAGTTATCGGTACGGGGGAGGGGTGCCGGACGAGCAGTACTTC | CASSYRYGGGVPDEQYF
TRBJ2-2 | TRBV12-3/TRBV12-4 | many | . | TGTGCCAGCAGTTTAGGGGAGGCCAGGGCCGGGGAGCTGTTTTTT | CASSLGEARAGELFF
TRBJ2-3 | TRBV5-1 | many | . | TGCGCCAGCAGCTGGCCGGACCTCACAGATACGCAGTATTTT | CASSWPDLTDTQYF
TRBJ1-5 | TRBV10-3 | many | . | TGTGCCATCAGCCCCAGCAATCAGCCCCAGCATTTT | CAISPSNQPQHF
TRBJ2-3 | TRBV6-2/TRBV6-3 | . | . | TGTGCCAGCAGTAAAGACGGAATAAGCACAGATACGCAGTATTTT | CASSKDGISTDTQYF
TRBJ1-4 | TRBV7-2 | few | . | TGTGCCAGCAGCTTAGTGCTAGGCCGTGAAAAACTGTTTTTT | CASSLVLGREKLFF
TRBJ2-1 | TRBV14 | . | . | TGTGCCAGCAGCCATAAACGAGGGCGGGCTACAGATGAGCAGTTCTTC | CASSHKRGRATDEQFF
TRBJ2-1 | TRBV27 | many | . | TGTGCCAGCAGTACCGGTAGGAATGAGCAGTTCTTC | CASSTGRNEQFF
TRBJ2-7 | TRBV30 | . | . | TGTGCCAGGAGTCAGGGAAGATACGAGCAGTACTTC | CARSQGRYEQYF
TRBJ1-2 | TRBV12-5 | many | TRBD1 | TGTGCTAGTGGAACGACAGGGGGTTATGGCTACACCTTC | CASGTTGGYGYTF
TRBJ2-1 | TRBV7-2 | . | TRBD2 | TGTGCCAGCAGCTTAGGCCTAGCGGGGGCCGGTAGCTCCTACAATGAGCAGTTCTTC | CASSLGLAGAGSSYNEQFF
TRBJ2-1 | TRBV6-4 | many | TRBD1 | TGTGCCAGCAGTCCGGGACAGGGGGCTCATGAGCAGTTCTTC | CASSPGQGAHEQFF
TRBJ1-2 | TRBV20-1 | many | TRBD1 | TGCAGTGCCCCTGACAGGGTTAGTGGCTACACCTTC | CSAPDRVSGYTF
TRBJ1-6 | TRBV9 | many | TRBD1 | TGTGCCAGCAGCGAAACACAGGGGGGTAATTCACCCCTCCACTTT | CASSETQGGNSPLHF
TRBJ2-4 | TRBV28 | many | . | TGTGCCAGCAGCGGGCGCGGGGGCGGAAACATTCAGTACTTC | CASSGRGGGNIQYF
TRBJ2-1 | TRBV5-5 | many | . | TGTGCCAGCAGCTTAGACAGATTGCTTTTCTTC | CASSLDRLLFF
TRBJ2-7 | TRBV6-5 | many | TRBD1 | TGTGCCAGCAGTACGACAGGGGGCAGCGCGCAGTACTTC | CASSTTGGSAQYF
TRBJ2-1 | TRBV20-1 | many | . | TGCAGTGCTAGAGAGCCTTACTCCTACAATGAGCAGTTCTTC | CSAREPYSYNEQFF
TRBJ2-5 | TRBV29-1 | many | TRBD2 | TGCAGCGTTTGGTTGAGCGGGAGTTTGGAGACCCAGTACTTC | CSVWLSGSLETQYF
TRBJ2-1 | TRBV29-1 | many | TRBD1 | TGCAGCGTTGAAGGACAGGGAGTAAATGAGCAGTTCTTC | CSVEGQGVNEQFF
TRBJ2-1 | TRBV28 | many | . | TGTGCCTTGGCGCGCGGCAGTTACAATGAGCAGTTCTTC | CALARGSYNEQFF
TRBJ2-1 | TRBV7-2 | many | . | TGTGCCAGCAGCTTAGTCGGGGCGCAGAGCTCCTACAATGAGCAGTTCTTC | CASSLVGAQSSYNEQFF
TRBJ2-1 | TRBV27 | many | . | TGTGCCAGCTGGGCCTCTCGTGAGCAGTTCTTC | CASWASREQFF
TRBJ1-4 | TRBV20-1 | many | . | TGCAGTGCTCCCCCCCAGGGTATCACTAATGAAAAACTGTTTTTT | CSAPPQGITNEKLFF
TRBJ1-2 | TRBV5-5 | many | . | TGTGCCAGCAGCCCGAGATGGGGGACGGGTACCTATGGCTACACCTTC | CASSPRWGTGTYGYTF
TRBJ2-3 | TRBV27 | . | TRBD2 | TGTGCCAGCAGGCCGGGAGGAGCCCCCACAGATACGCAGTATTTT | CASRPGGAPTDTQYF
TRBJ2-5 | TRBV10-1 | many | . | TGCGCCAGCAGTCCCACCAGGAGGCGGGAGACCCAGTACTTC | CASSPTRRRETQYF
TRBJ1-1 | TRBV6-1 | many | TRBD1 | TGTGCCAGCATCCGAAGCAGACAGGGCTCTGAAGCTTTCTTT | CASIRSRQGSEAFF
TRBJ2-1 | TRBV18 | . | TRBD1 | TGTGCCAGCTCACCCCGCGGTCGGGACAGGGAATTAAAACAGTTCTTC | CASSPRGRDRELKQFF
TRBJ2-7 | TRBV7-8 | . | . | TGTGCGAGCAGCTCAGACCAGGGAGCCTACGAGCAGTACTTC | CASSSDQGAYEQYF
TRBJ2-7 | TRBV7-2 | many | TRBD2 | TGTGCCAGCAGCAGAATTAGCGGGAGGCCCCACGAGCAGTACTTC | CASSRISGRPHEQYF
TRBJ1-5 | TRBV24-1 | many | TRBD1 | TGTGCCACCAGTGATCCCCGGACAGGTTTAAGCAATCAGCCCCAGCATTTT | CATSDPRTGLSNQPQHF
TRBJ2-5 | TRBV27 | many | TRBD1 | TGTGCCAGCAGTAACGGGGACAGGCATATTAAAGAGACCCAGTACTTC | CASSNGDRHIKETQYF
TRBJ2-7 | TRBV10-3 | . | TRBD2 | TGTGCCATCACGGCTAGCGGGTTGGGCTACGAGCAGTACTTC | CAITASGLGYEQYF
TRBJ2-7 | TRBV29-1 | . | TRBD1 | TGCAGCGGGGGACAGAGCTACGAGCAGTACTTC | CSGGQSYEQYF